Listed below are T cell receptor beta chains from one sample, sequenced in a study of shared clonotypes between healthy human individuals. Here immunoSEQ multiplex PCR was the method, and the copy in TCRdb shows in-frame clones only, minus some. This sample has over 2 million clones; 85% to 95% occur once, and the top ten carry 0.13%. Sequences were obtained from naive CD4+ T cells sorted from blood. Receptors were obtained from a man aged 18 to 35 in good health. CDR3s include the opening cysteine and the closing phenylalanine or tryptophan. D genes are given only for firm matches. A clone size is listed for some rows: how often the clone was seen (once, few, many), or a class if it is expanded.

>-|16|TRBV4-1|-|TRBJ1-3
CASSQETTVSGNTIYF
TGCGCCAGCAGCCAAGAAACGACGGTCTCTGGAAACACCATATATTTT
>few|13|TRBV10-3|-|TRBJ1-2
CAISGRESDGYTF
TGTGCCATCAGTGGCAGGGAAAGCGATGGCTACACCTTC
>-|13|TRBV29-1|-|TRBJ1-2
CSVQVDRGYGYTF
TGCAGCGTCCAAGTCGACAGAGGGTATGGCTACACCTTC
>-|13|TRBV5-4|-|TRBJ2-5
CASSLGQQETQYF
TGTGCCAGCAGCTTGGGCCAGCAAGAGACCCAGTACTTC
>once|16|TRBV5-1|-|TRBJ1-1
CASSWERLPGDTEAFF
TGCGCCAGCAGTTGGGAAAGACTCCCAGGGGACACTGAAGCTTTCTTT
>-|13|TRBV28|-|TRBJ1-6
CASSFGSNSPLHF
TGTGCCAGCAGCTTCGGTTCGAATTCACCCCTCCACTTT
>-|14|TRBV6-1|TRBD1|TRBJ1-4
CASSVKTGAEKLFF
TGTGCCAGCAGTGTTAAGACAGGGGCTGAAAAACTGTTTTTT
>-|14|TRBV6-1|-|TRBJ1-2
CASSFVTPNYGYTF
TGTGCCAGCAGTTTTGTCACCCCCAACTATGGCTACACCTTC
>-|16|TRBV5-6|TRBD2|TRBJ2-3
CASSWRTSGYTDTQYF
TGTGCCAGCAGCTGGCGGACTAGCGGCTACACAGATACGCAGTATTTT
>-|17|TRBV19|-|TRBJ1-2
CASSLTVSQRWGYGYTF
TGTGCCAGTAGTCTAACAGTATCCCAACGTTGGGGCTATGGCTACACCTTC
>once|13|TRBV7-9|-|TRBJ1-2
CASSFGQGGGYTF
TGTGCCAGCAGCTTTGGGCAGGGTGGCGGCTACACCTTC
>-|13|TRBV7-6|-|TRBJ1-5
CASSEQENQPQHF
TGTGCCAGCAGCGAACAGGAGAATCAGCCCCAGCATTTT
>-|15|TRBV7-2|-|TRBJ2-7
CASSPPGQTKWEQYF
TGTGCCAGCAGCCCCCCGGGACAAACCAAATGGGAGCAGTACTTC
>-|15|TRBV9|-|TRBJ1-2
CASSVSGRANYGYTF
TGTGCCAGCAGCGTATCTGGGAGGGCTAACTATGGCTACACCTTC
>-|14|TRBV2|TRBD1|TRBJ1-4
CASSRDRGPEKLFF
TGTGCCAGCAGTAGGGACAGGGGGCCCGAAAAACTGTTTTTT
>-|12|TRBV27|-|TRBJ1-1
CASSFGGRRTFF
TGTGCCAGCAGTTTTGGGGGGCGCAGGACTTTCTTT
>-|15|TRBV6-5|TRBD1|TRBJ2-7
CASSSLQGGTYEQYF
TGTGCCAGCAGTTCATTACAGGGGGGTACCTACGAGCAGTACTTC
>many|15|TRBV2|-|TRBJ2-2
CASRFAGAGTGELFF
TGTGCCAGCAGATTTGCGGGGGCGGGCACCGGGGAGCTGTTTTTT
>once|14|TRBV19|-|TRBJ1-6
CASSIEGTARPLHF
TGTGCCAGTAGTATAGAGGGGACTGCCAGACCCCTCCACTTT
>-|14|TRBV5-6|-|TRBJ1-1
CASSLDRVTTEAFF
TGTGCCAGCAGCTTGGACAGGGTAACCACTGAAGCTTTCTTT
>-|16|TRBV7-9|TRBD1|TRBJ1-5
CASSLRDRVNNQPQHF
TGTGCCAGCAGCCTCAGGGACAGGGTCAACAATCAGCCCCAGCATTTT
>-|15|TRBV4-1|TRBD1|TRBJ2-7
CASSQPGTGIYEQYF
TGCGCCAGCAGCCAACCCGGGACAGGTATATACGAGCAGTACTTC
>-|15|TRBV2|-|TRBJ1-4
CASSLTGTGSEKLFF
TGTGCCAGCAGTCTAACCGGGACTGGGAGTGAAAAACTGTTTTTT
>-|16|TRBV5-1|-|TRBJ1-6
CASSLVPDSYNSPLHF
TGCGCCAGCAGCTTAGTTCCGGATTCCTATAATTCACCCCTCCACTTT
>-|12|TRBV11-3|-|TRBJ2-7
CASSLDGYEQYF
TGTGCCAGCAGCTTAGATGGATACGAGCAGTACTTC
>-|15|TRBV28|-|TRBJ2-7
CASSLSPDRPYEQYF
TGTGCCAGCAGTTTATCCCCCGACAGACCCTACGAGCAGTACTTC
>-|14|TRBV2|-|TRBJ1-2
CASSENRANYGYTF
TGTGCCAGCAGTGAAAACAGAGCTAACTATGGCTACACCTTC
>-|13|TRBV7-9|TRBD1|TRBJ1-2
CASSLGTGNGYTF
TGTGCCAGCAGCTTAGGGACAGGGAATGGCTACACCTTC
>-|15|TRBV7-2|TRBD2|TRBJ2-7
CASSLELAGGHEQYF
TGTGCCAGCAGCTTAGAACTAGCGGGGGGACACGAGCAGTACTTC
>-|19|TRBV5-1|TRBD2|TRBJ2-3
CASSLIQTSGLTSTDTQYF
TGCGCCAGCAGCTTGATACAAACTAGCGGGTTAACTAGCACAGATACGCAGTATTTT
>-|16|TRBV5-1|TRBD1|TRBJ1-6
CASSLTAGTGGSPLHF
TGCGCCAGCAGCCTAACCGCCGGGACAGGAGGATCACCCCTCCACTTT
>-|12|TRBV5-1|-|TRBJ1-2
CASSLGSYGYTF
TGCGCCAGCAGCTTGGGCAGCTATGGCTACACCTTC
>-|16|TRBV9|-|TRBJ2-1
CASSVEGVRVYNEQFF
TGTGCCAGCAGCGTAGAGGGGGTGCGGGTCTACAATGAGCAGTTCTTC
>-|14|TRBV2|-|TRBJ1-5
CASNKDISNQPQHF
TGTGCCAGCAACAAGGACATTAGCAATCAGCCCCAGCATTTT
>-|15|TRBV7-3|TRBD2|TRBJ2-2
CASSSSGVDTGELFF
TGTGCCAGCAGCTCGAGCGGGGTGGACACCGGGGAGCTGTTTTTT
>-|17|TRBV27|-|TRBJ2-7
CASSSKNRDFGRYEQYF
TGTGCCAGCAGTTCCAAGAACCGGGACTTTGGGCGCTACGAGCAGTACTTC
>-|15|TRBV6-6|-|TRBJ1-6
CASSLISQDNSPLHF
TGTGCCAGCAGTTTAATCTCACAGGATAATTCACCCCTCCACTTT
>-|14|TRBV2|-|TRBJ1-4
CASTSQATNEKLFF
TGTGCCAGCACCTCTCAGGCAACTAATGAAAAACTGTTTTTT
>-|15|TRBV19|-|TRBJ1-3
CASSTGRSSGNTIYF
TGTGCCAGTAGTACGGGACGGAGCTCTGGAAACACCATATATTTT
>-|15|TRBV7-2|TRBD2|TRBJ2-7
CASSLERGSSYEQYF
TGTGCCAGCAGCTTAGAGCGGGGGAGCTCCTACGAGCAGTACTTC
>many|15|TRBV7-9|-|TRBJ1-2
CASSSLGTKPYGYTF
TGTGCCAGCAGCTCATTGGGGACGAAACCTTATGGCTACACCTTC